Reported below is one T cell receptor beta chain. Its target is unknown. V was pared by 2 bases and J by 7 bases, with 6 bases between. Germline V CDR1 and CDR2: KGHSH, LQKENI. This CDR3 has 12 amino acids. This entry is derived from a study of cytomegalovirus exposure and HLA in healthy donors. General observations from the study: An analysis that was carried out later associated 15,000 to 20,000 TCR beta sequences with HLA alleles at 0.05 false discovery rate. It was fewer than 200 TCR beta chains that were listed as cytomegalovirus-associated.

The PCR used 60 Vbeta and 13 Jbeta primers. Authors' methods: The count from a later analysis was some 83 million unique TCR beta chains, 9.5 million to 11 million of them shared. Measured with immunoSEQ multiplex PCR; TCRdb has only the in-frame clones, and not every one. That table supplies the V and J calls and clone size; D and trimming were determined from the DNA. The repertoire includes about 170,000 clones, 77% of them detected once, and around 3% sits in the top ten. The donors gave bone marrow, and they were healthy. Source material: PBMCs. The rearrangement uses TRBV18 and TRBJ1-5; D perhaps matches TRBD1 (6 bases). The receptor was derived from a female donor in good health and CMV-seronegative. CDR3: CASSPGGQPQHF. CDR3 nucleotide sequence: TGTGCCAGCTCACCAGGGGGCCAGCCCCAGCATTTT.